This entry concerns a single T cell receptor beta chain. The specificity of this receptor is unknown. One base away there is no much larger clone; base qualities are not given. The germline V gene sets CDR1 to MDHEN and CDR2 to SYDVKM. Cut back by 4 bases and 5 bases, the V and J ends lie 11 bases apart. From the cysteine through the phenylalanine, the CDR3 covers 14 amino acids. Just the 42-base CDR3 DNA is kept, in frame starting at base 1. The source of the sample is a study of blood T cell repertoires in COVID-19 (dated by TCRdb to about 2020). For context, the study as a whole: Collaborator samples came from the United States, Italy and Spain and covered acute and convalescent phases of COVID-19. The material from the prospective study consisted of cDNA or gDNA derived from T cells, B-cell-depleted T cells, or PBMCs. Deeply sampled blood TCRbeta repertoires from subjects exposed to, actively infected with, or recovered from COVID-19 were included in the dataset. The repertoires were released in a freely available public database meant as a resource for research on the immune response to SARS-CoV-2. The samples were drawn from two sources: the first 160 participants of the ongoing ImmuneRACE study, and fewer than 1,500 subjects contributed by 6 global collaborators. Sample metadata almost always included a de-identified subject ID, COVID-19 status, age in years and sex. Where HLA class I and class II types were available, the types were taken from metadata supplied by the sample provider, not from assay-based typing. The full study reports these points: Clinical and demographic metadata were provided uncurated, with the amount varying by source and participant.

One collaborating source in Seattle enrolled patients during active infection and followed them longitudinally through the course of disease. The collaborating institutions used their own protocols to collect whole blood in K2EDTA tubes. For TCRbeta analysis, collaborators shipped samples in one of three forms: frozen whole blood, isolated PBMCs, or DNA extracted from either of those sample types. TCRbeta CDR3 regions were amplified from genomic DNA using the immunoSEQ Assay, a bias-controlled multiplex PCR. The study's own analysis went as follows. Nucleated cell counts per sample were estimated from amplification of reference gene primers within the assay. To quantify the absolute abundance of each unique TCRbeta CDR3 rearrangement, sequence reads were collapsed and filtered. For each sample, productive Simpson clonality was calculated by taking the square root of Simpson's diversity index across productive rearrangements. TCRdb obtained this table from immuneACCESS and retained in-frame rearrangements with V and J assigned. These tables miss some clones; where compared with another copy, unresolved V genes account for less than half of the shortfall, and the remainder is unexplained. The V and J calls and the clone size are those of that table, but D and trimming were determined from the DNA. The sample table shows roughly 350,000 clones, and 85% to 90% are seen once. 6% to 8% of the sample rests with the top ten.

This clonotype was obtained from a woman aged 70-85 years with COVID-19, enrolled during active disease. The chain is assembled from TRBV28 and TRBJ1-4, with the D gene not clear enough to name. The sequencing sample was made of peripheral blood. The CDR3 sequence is CASSYSTENEKLFF. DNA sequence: TGTGCCAGCAGTTACAGCACCGAGAATGAAAAACTGTTTTTT. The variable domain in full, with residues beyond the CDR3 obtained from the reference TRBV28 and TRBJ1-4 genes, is DVKVTQSSRYLVKRTGEKVFLECVQDMDHENMFWYRQDPGLGLRLIYFSYDVKMKEKGDIPEGYSVSREKKERFSLILESASTNQTSMYLCASSYSTENEKLFFGSGTQLSVL.